The present T cell receptor beta chain was sequenced within a study of T cell responses to AZD1222 COVID-19 vaccine (dated by TCRdb to the early 2020s). Turning to the overall study: Because spike-specific TCR depth and breadth did not differ between the two schedules, AZD1222 recipients who got a second dose at roughly 4 weeks were pooled with those who got a second dose at roughly 12 weeks. TCR sequencing covered about 230 trial participants: 207 given two doses of AZD1222 and about 26 given two doses of MenACWY control vaccine. Trial participants were enrolled by age into 18-55, 56-69 and 70-plus year subgroups, with around 140, 26 and 57 TCR-sequenced participants respectively. What the authors observed across the whole study: The vaccine-associated CD4 TCRs covered the entire spike protein, and the dominant responses fell in regions 160-218 and 743-854. Reportedly, almost half of the unique spike-specific TCRs recognized epitopes lying outside the regions that are mutated in the B.1.351 and B.1.1.7 variants. Because no day 14 peak-response samples were available, the repertoires could be characterized only after the peak T cell response. After two AZD1222 doses, both the breadth and the depth of spike-specific TCRs were significantly higher than at day 0 and than in MenACWY recipients. Participants were mostly white British and included more females than males, and it was suggested by the authors that clonal diversity may have been underestimated. Conclusions about previously exposed vaccinees are limited because only a handful of AZD1222 recipients were SARS-CoV-2 seropositive at baseline. In the small 56-69-year group, the increase in depth fell short of significance, most likely because of low power.

The CDR3 regions of human TCRbeta chains were analyzed by immunosequencing. As for the original processing: Repertoire TCRs were matched against a reference library of SARS-CoV-2-specific TCRs generated with the MIRA antigen-specificity platform. Breadth meant the fraction of unique TCRs that were SARS-CoV-2-associated, whereas depth meant the fraction of total T cells that were SARS-CoV-2-associated. Using the MIRA data, each spike-specific TCR was assigned both to the spike region to which the TCR was reactive and to a CD4 or CD8 class. Log10-transformed breadth and depth values were compared by one-way ANOVA with Sidak's multiple comparisons tests. This immuneACCESS table, as held by TCRdb, lists in-frame sequences with V and J called but not all clones. Of the missing ones, under half trace to an unresolved V gene in checked studies; the others have no known cause. V, J and clone size are those of that table, while D and trimming were read from the DNA. The sample yields more than 100,000 clones; 75% to 90% were counted once. Together, the top ten hold roughly 1.5% of the sample.

Per the publication, the time point label means: baseline before first vaccination. Vaccinee samples were obtained from the UK trials COV001 and COV002, which included a single-blind randomized controlled phase 2/3 trial of AZD1222 (ChAdOx1 nCoV-19) in healthy adults. Trial participant PBMC samples were collected at day 0 and day 28 after the second dose for TCRbeta chain sequencing. The CDR3 contains 15 residues, cysteine and phenylalanine counted. This entry keeps only the CDR3 DNA: 45 bases, framed from base 1. At the junction V is shortened by 4 bases and J by 5 bases, with 14 bases in between. The germline V gene provides CDR1 SGHVS and CDR2 FQNEAQ. This clone has just a few counts. Which antigen it targets is not known. No base-level quality is on record; no much larger clone is a single base apart.

The chain was built from TRBV7-8 and TRBJ1-4; 6 matching bases give a weak D call of TRBD1. This receptor was identified in an adult in good health. Sequenced material: peripheral blood, taken on day 0 of AZD1222 vaccination. CDR3 reads: CASSSAAGVNEKLFF. The sequence in DNA is TGTGCCAGCAGCTCCGCGGCAGGGGTAAATGAAAAACTGTTTTTT.